One and the same sample provided the 30 T cell receptor beta chains below, sequenced in a study of T cells in localized non-small cell lung cancer. Generated by immunoSEQ multiplex PCR, the TCRdb table keeps only in-frame clones and is missing some. The table records around 1,400 clones, 20% to 25% of them present only once. This material consisted of normal lung tissue next to the tumor, taken before any cancer treatment. All receptors derive from a male donor at least 60 years old with stage I squamous cell lung carcinoma.

This clone counts as medium-sized. For the CDR3, the DNA is TGTGCCAGCAGCTTGGAATTAGCGGGAGGTCGGGAGACCCAGTACTTC. It is translated as CASSLELAGGRETQYF. This rearrangement joins TRBV11-3 to TRBJ2-5, with 10 bases identical to TRBD2. J gave up 5 bases and V 3 bases, and 9 bases lay outside the gene matches. The length of the CDR3 is 16 residues. CDR1 SGHNT and CDR2 YENEEA come from the germline V gene.

This clone is medium-sized by share. The genes are TRBV6-8 and TRBJ2-7, with 10 nucleotides matching TRBD1. Germline V gives CDR1 MNHGY, CDR2 SAAAGT. The CDR3 is 18 residues long. The trim removed 5 bases at V and 3 bases at J, leaving 16 bases unmatched. DNA for the CDR3: TGTGCCAGCAGTGAGACGGGACAGGGGAACCCCTTTATCTACGAGCAGTACGTC. It encodes CASSETGQGNPFIYEQYV.

V usage is TRBV15 and J usage is TRBJ2-7; 11 bases line up with TRBD1. The V segment lost 0 bases and the J segment 5 bases; nucleotides outside the gene matches: 3. Germline-derived CDR1 and CDR2 are LNHNV and YYDKDF (reference sequence). The CDR3 has 15 residues. The CDR3 coding sequence is TGTGCCACCAGCAGAGAGGACAGGGGGCTAAACGAGCAGTACTTC. It translates to CATSREDRGLNEQYF.

By frequency in the sample, this clone is medium-sized. This chain connects TRBV11-3 to TRBJ2-5; 7 bases align to TRBD1. Germline V CDR1 and CDR2: SGHNT, YENEEA. The V segment lost 5 bases and the J segment 5 bases; nucleotides outside the gene matches: 11. The CDR3 is 15 residues long. The CDR3 loop is CASSRMTGLGETQYF. CDR3 nucleotide sequence: TGTGCCAGCAGCCGAATGACAGGGCTCGGGGAGACCCAGTACTTC.

The V call is TRBV9, the J call TRBJ1-1; D unclear. The CDR3 consists of 14 residues. Trimming pared 6 bases from V and 1 base from J, leaving 13 bases between. Germline lookup yields CDR1 SGDLS and CDR2 YYNGEE. The CDR3 nucleotides are TGTGCCAGCACCCAAGGGTTGGAGAACACTGAAGCTTTCTTT. Its translation: CASTQGLENTEAFF.

The gene calls are TRBV11-3 and TRBJ2-7; D call uncertain. The CDR3 consists of 14 residues. V gave up 1 base and J gave up 3 bases, with 10 bases separating them. Looked up from germline, CDR1 is SGHNT and CDR2 is YENEEA. The CDR3 nucleotides read TGTGCCAGCAGCTTAGGTGGAGTTAACTACGAGCAGTACTTC. Its protein is CASSLGGVNYEQYF.

This clone was counted between two and nine times. The chain carries TRBV9 and TRBJ1-1, with TRBD1 as a possible D gene (5 bases). The ends were cut back, 5 bases at V and 5 bases at J, with 16 bases in the middle. This CDR3 is built from 14 residues. CDR1 is SGDLS, CDR2 YYNGEE, per germline. Here the CDR3 reads CASSERAGTTEAFF. CDR3 nucleotide sequence: TGTGCCAGCAGTGAACGAGCTGGGACTACTGAAGCTTTCTTT.

This clone has only one observation. V gene TRBV5-1 combines with J gene TRBJ1-1; TRBD1 matches 7 bases. V dropped 3 bases and J dropped 5; count of bases not matched to a gene: 10. This CDR3 is 15 amino acids long. CDR1 and CDR2 from the germline V gene are SGHRS and YFSETQ. CDR3: CASSWRQGGGTEAFF. Written as DNA, the CDR3 is TGCGCCAGCAGCTGGAGACAGGGCGGAGGAACTGAAGCTTTCTTT.

This clone was found a few times. The chain has TRBV11-3 and TRBJ2-1; D gene ambiguous. The CDR3 runs to 15 residues. Per the germline V gene, CDR1 is SGHNT and CDR2 is YENEEA. Trimming took 4 bases from V and 2 from J, leaving 12 bases between them. CDR3 residues: CASSSRGETYNEQFF. CDR3 nucleotides: TGTGCCAGCAGCTCCCGAGGCGAGACCTACAATGAGCAGTTCTTC.

This clone was seen more than once but under ten times. This chain uses TRBV6-1 with TRBJ2-1; D unresolved. CDR1 MNHNS and CDR2 SASEGT come from the germline V gene. V lost 1 base to trimming and J lost 6 bases, with 7 bases between them. The CDR3 has 13 residues. In DNA, the CDR3 is TGTGCCAGCAGTGAAGTCTTTGGCAATGAGCAGTTCTTC. Protein product: CASSEVFGNEQFF.

The chain joins TRBV11-3 to TRBJ2-5; 12 bases agree with TRBD2. This CDR3 contains 16 residues. Germline CDR1 SGHNT, CDR2 YENEEA. V was pared by 4 bases and J by 5 bases, with 8 bases of the junction left unmatched. The CDR3 spells CASSSRLAGVWETQYF. In nucleotides, the CDR3 is TGTGCCAGCAGCTCGCGACTAGCGGGGGTATGGGAGACCCAGTACTTC. Supplemented by reference TRBV11-3 and TRBJ2-5, the full variable domain reads EAGVVQSPRYKIIEKKQPVAFWCNPISGHNTLYWYLQNLGQGPELLIRYENEEAVDDSQLPKDRFSAERLKGVDSTLKIQPAELGDSAVYLCASSSRLAGVWETQYFGPGTRLLVL.

V gene TRBV19 combines with J gene TRBJ2-5, with D possibly TRBD1 on 6 matching bases. Germline CDR1 and CDR2: LNHDA and SQIVND (reference sequence). CDR3 length equals 15 residues. V dropped 5 bases and J dropped 1 base, with 14 bases sitting between them. This chain's CDR3 is CASSSRTALQETQYF. DNA for the CDR3: TGTGCCAGTAGTTCCCGGACAGCCCTCCAAGAGACCCAGTACTTC. The full variable domain, in which reference TRBV19 and TRBJ2-5 provide the parts outside the CDR3, is DGGITQSPKYLFRKEGQNVTLSCEQNLNHDAMYWYRQDPGQGLRLIYYSQIVNDFQKGDIAEGYSVSREKKESFPLTVTSAQKNPTAFYLCASSSRTALQETQYFGPGTRLLVL.

This clone is termed medium-sized (0.01 to 0.1%). In DNA form, the CDR3 reads TGTGCCAGCATTCCAAATCCCGGGACGAACACCGGGGAGCTGTTTTTT. Translated, it gives CASIPNPGTNTGELFF. This chain links TRBV11-3 with TRBJ2-2, with D perhaps matching TRBD2 (5 bases). V was clipped by 7 bases and J by 0 bases, with 15 bases between them. Germline lookup yields CDR1 SGHNT and CDR2 YENEEA. This CDR3 has 16 residues.

The chain couples TRBV11-3 to TRBJ2-5; TRBD2 matches at 9 bases. The length of the CDR3 is 17 residues. CDR1 and CDR2 from the germline V gene are SGHNT and YENEEA. V lost 5 bases, J lost 5 bases, and 15 bases stayed unmatched. In DNA, the CDR3 is TGTGCCAGCAGCCGGCCGCTAGCGGGATTATTTCGGGAGACCCAGTACTTC. Translated, it gives CASSRPLAGLFRETQYF. The full variable domain, in which reference TRBV11-3 and TRBJ2-5 provide the parts outside the CDR3, is EAGVVQSPRYKIIEKKQPVAFWCNPISGHNTLYWYLQNLGQGPELLIRYENEEAVDDSQLPKDRFSAERLKGVDSTLKIQPAELGDSAVYLCASSRPLAGLFRETQYFGPGTRLLVL.

The genes are TRBV28 and TRBJ1-5; D might be TRBD1 (5 bases). This CDR3 has 14 amino acids. Germline-derived CDR1 and CDR2 are MDHEN and SYDVKM. V gave up 5 bases and J gave up 4 bases, with 12 bases separating them. As DNA, the CDR3 is TGTGCCAGCAGTCGCCCGACAGAAAATCAGCCCCAGCATTTT. It translates to CASSRPTENQPQHF.

This clone turned up a few times. The chain is built from TRBV28 and TRBJ2-7; D call uncertain. V was pared by 4 bases and J by 7 bases, with 20 bases between. There are 15 residues in the CDR3. The germline CDR1 and CDR2 sequences are MDHEN and SYDVKM. CDR3 residues: CASSSHHRALREQYV. The CDR3 DNA is TGTGCCAGCAGTTCCCACCACCGGGCCCTTAGGGAGCAGTACGTC.

The V call is TRBV27, the J call TRBJ2-1; a weak D match, TRBD2 (5 bases). Germline V gene data show CDR1 as MNHEY and CDR2 as SMNVEV (reference sequence). The CDR3 covers 16 residues. Trimming took 3 bases from V and 2 from J, leaving 14 bases between them. CDR3 in amino acids: CASSLSGIFTYNEQFF. As DNA, the CDR3 is TGTGCCAGCAGTTTGAGCGGAATCTTCACCTACAATGAGCAGTTCTTC.

V and J are TRBV4-1 and TRBJ1-5; 7 bases map to TRBD1. CDR3 size: 16 residues. The J segment lost 5 bases and the V segment lost 0 bases, leaving 7 bases of the junction unmatched. CDR1 MGHRA and CDR2 YSYEKL come from the germline V gene. The CDR3 spells CASSQDLGQGDQPQHF. For the CDR3, the DNA is TGCGCCAGCAGCCAAGATCTAGGGCAGGGGGATCAGCCCCAGCATTTT.

This clone was observed a few times. The CDR3 DNA reads as TGTGCCAGCAGCTTGGCCAAGACAGGAAATTATGGCTACACCTTC. Translated, it gives CASSLAKTGNYGYTF. This chain connects TRBV11-3 to TRBJ1-2, with TRBD1 as a possible D gene (6 bases). In germline, CDR1 is SGHNT, CDR2 YENEEA. Trimming stripped 3 bases from V and 5 bases from J, with 16 bases between. The CDR3 runs 15 residues.

The chain combines TRBV18 with TRBJ2-7, with 7 bases lining up with TRBD1. V shed 2 bases and J 9 bases; nucleotides not matched to a gene: 7. This CDR3 has 13 residues. Germline CDR1 is KGHSH and CDR2 is LQKENI. The CDR3 protein is CASSPDRAVLQYV. Here the CDR3 DNA reads TGTGCCAGCTCACCAGACAGGGCAGTATTGCAGTACGTC.

The chain recombines TRBV6-8 with TRBJ1-5; TRBD1 agrees at 10 bases. This CDR3 region has 16 residues. Trimming cost V 2 bases and J 4 bases; bases outside gene matches: 5. Germline-derived CDR1 and CDR2 are MNHGY and SAAAGT. The CDR3 loop reads CASSYGDRGGNQPQHF. For the CDR3, the DNA is TGTGCCAGCAGTTACGGGGACAGGGGAGGGAATCAGCCCCAGCATTTT.

The chain uses TRBV18 and TRBJ2-5, with a weak D call TRBD2 (7 bases). V was pared by 5 bases and J by 5 bases, with 18 bases between. The V gene's germline CDR1 is KGHSH and CDR2 LQKENI. The CDR3 contains 15 residues. The CDR3 DNA sequence: TGTGCCAGCTCAGTCCTCGGGGGGCGCTGGGAGACCCAGTACTTC. Protein sequence: CASSVLGGRWETQYF. The full variable domain, with the rest looked up from reference TRBV18 and TRBJ2-5, is NAGVMQNPRHLVRRRGQEARLRCSPMKGHSHVYWYRQLPEEGLKFMVYLQKENIIDESGMPKERFSAEFPKEGPSILRIQQVVRGDSAAYFCASSVLGGRWETQYFGPGTRLLVL.

This clone was seen more than once but under ten times. The chain carries TRBV6-8 and TRBJ2-5, with 11 positions matching TRBD2. V was pared by 5 bases and J by 4 bases, with 15 bases of the junction left unmatched. The CDR3 totals 18 residues. The germline CDR1 and CDR2 sequences are MNHGY and SAAAGT. CDR3 amino acids: CASSDGMYLAGGRETQYF. The CDR3 bases are TGTGCCAGCAGTGATGGGATGTATCTAGCGGGAGGCAGAGAGACCCAGTACTTC.

The chain uses TRBV10-1 and TRBJ2-1, with 8 bases matching TRBD1. After removal of 3 bases from V and 5 bases from J, the junction contained 6 bases not matched to a gene. The V gene's germline CDR1 is WNHNN and CDR2 SYGVQD (reference sequence). The CDR3 is 15 amino acids. The CDR3 region is CASSDEQGANNEQFF. Written as DNA, the CDR3 is TGCGCCAGCAGTGACGAGCAGGGGGCTAACAATGAGCAGTTCTTC.

This clone has just a few counts. The chain couples TRBV19 to TRBJ1-4; perhaps TRBD1 as D (5 bases). The V gene's germline CDR1 is LNHDA and CDR2 SQIVND (reference sequence). V lost 9 bases and J 8 bases, leaving 19 bases between the germline ends. The length of the CDR3 is 14 residues. In DNA form, the CDR3 reads TGTGCCAGCCTTGAGGGGCAGGACGAGGAAAAACTGTTTTTT. Protein: CASLEGQDEEKLFF.

This clone was detected only a few times. The genes are TRBV28 and TRBJ1-1; 8 bases align to TRBD1. The CDR3 runs 14 residues. Germline CDR1 MDHEN, CDR2 SYDVKM. With V trimmed by 5 bases and J by 1 base, 3 bases remained unmatched. The CDR3 bases are TGTGCCAGCAGTCCAGGGGGCTGGAACACTGAAGCTTTCTTT. Translated: CASSPGGWNTEAFF. The entire variable domain, with the rest obtained from reference TRBV28 and TRBJ1-1, is as follows: DVKVTQSSRYLVKRTGEKVFLECVQDMDHENMFWYRQDPGLGLRLIYFSYDVKMKEKGDIPEGYSVSREKKERFSLILESASTNQTSMYLCASSPGGWNTEAFFGQGTRLTVV.

There are a few counts of this clone. The V gene is TRBV6-8, the J gene TRBJ2-7, with unresolved D. Trimming pared 5 bases from V and 3 bases from J, leaving 14 bases between. The length of the CDR3 is 14 residues. Germline values: CDR1 MNHGY, CDR2 SAAAGT. The CDR3: CASSVYRESYEQYV. The CDR3 nucleotides read TGTGCCAGCAGTGTGTATAGGGAAAGCTACGAGCAGTACGTC.

This sequence joins TRBV30 and TRBJ2-3; 11 nucleotides agree with TRBD2. J was trimmed by 6 bases and V by 3 bases; bases with no gene match: 5. Germline loops: CDR1 GTSNPN, CDR2 SVGIG (reference sequence). This CDR3 region has 14 residues. CDR3 nucleotide sequence: TGTGCCTGGAGACTAGCGGGAGCGGGGGATACGCAGTATTTT. Its protein product is CAWRLAGAGDTQYF.

The V and J genes are TRBV6-8 and TRBJ2-3, with TRBD2 identical over 7 bases. The CDR3 loop spans 14 amino acids. Trimming cost V 10 bases and J 1 base; bases outside gene matches: 8. Germline loops: CDR1 MNHGY, CDR2 SAAAGT. The DNA for the CDR3 is TGTGCCATCACCCCTAGCGGCCGCACAGATACGCAGTATTTT. Its translation is CAITPSGRTDTQYF.

The chain joins TRBV28 to TRBJ2-5; D is unresolved. CDR3 size: 12 residues. V lost 6 bases and J 5 bases, leaving 10 bases between the germline ends. CDR1 is MDHEN, CDR2 SYDVKM, per germline. The CDR3 sequence: CASRKDGETQYF. In DNA, the CDR3 is TGTGCCAGCAGGAAGGACGGGGAGACCCAGTACTTC.